The sequence of this T cell receptor beta chain was determined in a study of cytomegalovirus exposure and HLA in healthy donors. Generated by immunoSEQ multiplex PCR, the TCRdb table keeps only in-frame clones and is missing some. The profile covers over 150,000 clones, with 84% appearing a single time and roughly 13% taken by the ten largest. Study results and limitations: Cytomegalovirus association was assigned to under 200 TCR beta chains.

Of note for this clone: Its antigen is not known.

Deletions cut 8 bases from V and 4 bases from J, with 18 bases between. This CDR3 has 14 amino acids. Germline V gene lookup returns CDR1 GTSNPN and CDR2 SVGIG (reference sequence). The sample taken for sequencing was PBMCs. The V call is TRBV30, the J call TRBJ2-1; no clear D. The sequence was obtained from a woman aged 25 to 39 in good health and CMV-seropositive. The CDR3 DNA reads as TGTGCCGTCGACTCTGGCGGCAGATACAATGAGCAGTTCTTC. Translated: CAVDSGGRYNEQFF.